The next 30 T cell receptor beta chains were all read from a single sample in a study of blood T cell repertoires in COVID-19. TCRdb's table, derived via immunoSEQ multiplex PCR, lists solely in-frame clones and lacks some. The sample includes 150,000 or so clones, roughly 80% of them seen just once. Material: peripheral blood. These receptors came from a woman in her sixties with acute or convalescent COVID-19.

The V call is TRBV5-6, the J call TRBJ2-7, with 11 bases aligning to TRBD1. CDR3 size: 14 residues. V was pared by 3 bases and J by 2 bases, with 1 base of the junction left unmatched. Germline V lookup: CDR1 SGHDT, CDR2 YYEEEE. The CDR3 region has the DNA TGTGCCAGCAGCTGGGGACAGGGGGCCTACGAGCAGTACTTC. Its protein is CASSWGQGAYEQYF.

The V gene is TRBV24-1, the J gene TRBJ1-5, with 8 bases matching TRBD1. The junction had 8 bases not matched to a gene; V was cut back by 9 bases and J by 2 bases. There are 15 residues in the CDR3. Germline CDR1 KGHDR, CDR2 SFDVKD. The CDR3 is CATDPGQEGNQPQHF. The DNA for the CDR3 is TGTGCCACCGATCCGGGACAGGAAGGCAATCAGCCCCAGCATTTT.

This chain links TRBV11-2 with TRBJ1-4; D unresolved. Deletions cut 5 bases from V and 12 bases from J, with 19 bases between. From germline, CDR1 is SGHAT and CDR2 FQNNGV. The CDR3 runs 14 residues. For the CDR3, the DNA is TGTGCCAGCAGCCGACGCGGGCGACGTGGGGAACTGTTTTTT. It is translated as CASSRRGRRGELFF.

The chain combines TRBV28 with TRBJ1-4; D remains unclear. With 6 bases removed from V and 0 bases from J, the gap between germline ends came to 8 bases. This CDR3 contains 14 residues. CDR1 and CDR2 (germline): MDHEN, SYDVKM. Here the CDR3 reads CASSRLATNEKLFF. The CDR3 nucleotides read TGTGCCAGCAGCAGACTTGCAACTAATGAAAAACTGTTTTTT.

Of note for this clone: This specimen includes other DNA sequences encoding the same CDR3. The chain uses TRBV6-5 and TRBJ1-2; tentatively, D is TRBD1 (6 bases). Germline V gene lookup returns CDR1 MNHEY and CDR2 SVGAGI. There are 13 residues in the CDR3. Trimming removed 0 bases at V and 4 bases at J, with 6 bases between. CDR3 sequence: CASSYSTGYGYTF. Here the CDR3 DNA reads TGTGCCAGCAGTTACTCGACAGGCTATGGCTACACCTTC.

This chain joins TRBV7-2 and TRBJ1-3; 7 nucleotides align to TRBD1. V was pared by 1 base and J by 4 bases, with 4 bases of the junction left unmatched. The V gene's germline CDR1 is SGHTA and CDR2 FQGNSA. The CDR3 has 15 amino acids. The CDR3 spells CASSLDTGAGNTIYF. CDR3 in DNA: TGTGCCAGCAGCTTAGACACAGGGGCAGGAAACACCATATATTTT.

The V call is TRBV12-3 or TRBV12-4, the J call TRBJ2-5; 7 bases are shared with TRBD1. There are 12 residues in the CDR3. V lost 5 bases to trimming and J lost 5 bases; unmatched junction nucleotides: 2. CDR3 DNA sequence: TGTGCCAGCAGTAGGGGGCGGGAGACCCAGTACTTC. Amino acid sequence: CASSRGRETQYF.

The V call is TRBV5-1, the J call TRBJ2-1; 7 bases align to TRBD2. Trimming took 2 bases from V and 0 from J; bases not matched to a gene: 5. The CDR3 totals 16 residues. Germline V gene lookup returns CDR1 SGHRS and CDR2 YFSETQ. The CDR3 DNA reads as TGCGCCAGCAGCTTAGCCCCTAGCGGCTCCTACAATGAGCAGTTCTTC. Amino acid sequence: CASSLAPSGSYNEQFF.

This clone was picked up one time. The chain combines TRBV5-1 with TRBJ2-1; weak D call: TRBD2 (5 bases). The CDR3 has 13 amino acids. Deletions cut 5 bases from V and 7 bases from J, with 13 bases between. CDR1 and CDR2 from the germline V gene are SGHRS and YFSETQ. The CDR3 DNA reads TGCGCCAGCAGGTCGGGGTCTGGGAATGAGCAGTTCTTC. As protein: CASRSGSGNEQFF.

The rearrangement joins TRBV21-1 to TRBJ2-2; the table's D call of TRBD1 was not tested on the DNA. TRBV21-1 is a pseudogene segment. This CDR3 has 16 residues. The CDR3 here is CASSTGQGAPTGELFF. The CDR3 nucleotides read TGTGCCAGCAGCACAGGACAGGGGGCGCCCACCGGGGAGCTGTTTTTT.

This clone was found once. The chain is built from TRBV19 and TRBJ1-5; 8 bases align to TRBD1. CDR1 is LNHDA, CDR2 SQIVND, per germline (reference sequence). There are 15 residues in the CDR3. V shed 2 bases, J shed 1 base, and the junction held 1 base outside the gene matches. CDR3 region: CASSIQGASNQPQHF. CDR3 nucleotides: TGTGCCAGTAGTATACAGGGGGCGAGCAATCAGCCCCAGCATTTT.

This clone was seen just once. The chain employs TRBV2 and TRBJ1-1; D is possibly TRBD1 (6 bases). The CDR3 covers 14 residues. Germline V gene sequence: CDR1 SNHLY, CDR2 FYNNEI. V gave up 4 bases and J gave up 5 bases, with 14 bases separating them. CDR3 DNA: TGTGCCAGCAGTGTGAGGGGGGGAGGGACTGAAGCTTTCTTT. Its translation: CASSVRGGGTEAFF. Using reference TRBV2 and TRBJ1-1 for the parts outside the CDR3, the full variable domain is EPEVTQTPSHQVTQMGQEVILRCVPISNHLYFYWYRQILGQKVEFLVSFYNNEISEKSEIFDDQFSVERPDGSNFTLKIRSTKLEDSAMYFCASSVRGGGTEAFFGQGTRLTVV.

The gene calls are TRBV3-1 (or the pseudogene TRBV3-2) and TRBJ1-6, with unresolved D. The V end lost 1 base, the J end lost 5 bases, and 9 bases lay between the germline ends. Germline V CDR1 and CDR2: LGHDT, YNNKEL (reference sequence). There are 15 residues in the CDR3. CDR3 sequence: CASSQGWQDNSPLHF. CDR3 DNA sequence: TGTGCCAGCAGCCAAGGGTGGCAGGATAATTCACCCCTCCACTTT.

The chain joins TRBV3-1 (or the pseudogene TRBV3-2) to TRBJ2-1; 12 positions agree with TRBD2. The CDR3 totals 18 residues. J lost 8 bases, V lost 0 bases, and 11 bases had no gene match. Germline V lookup: CDR1 LGHDT, CDR2 YNNKEL (reference sequence). The CDR3 protein is CASSQEGILAGGFHEQFF. CDR3 bases: TGTGCCAGCAGCCAAGAAGGGATACTAGCGGGGGGCTTCCATGAGCAGTTCTTC.

V gene TRBV3-1 (or the pseudogene TRBV3-2) combines with J gene TRBJ1-2; D call uncertain. The germline CDR1 and CDR2 sequences are LGHDT and YNNKEL (reference sequence). The CDR3 runs 14 residues. The V and J ends lost 5 bases and 4 bases respectively, with 14 bases between them. CDR3: CASSETPSGYGYTF. CDR3 DNA sequence: TGTGCCAGCAGCGAGACCCCATCGGGCTATGGCTACACCTTC.

This chain uses TRBV2 with TRBJ1-2, with TRBD1 as a possible D gene (5 bases). The CDR3 has 15 amino acids. Between the trimmed V and J ends, which lost 1 base and 8 bases, there was a span of 17 bases. Germline values: CDR1 SNHLY, CDR2 FYNNEI. The CDR3 DNA sequence: TGTGCCAGCAGTGAAGGGGACTCCTTTATGGGCGGCTACACCTTC. It encodes CASSEGDSFMGGYTF.

The genes are TRBV7-9 and TRBJ1-2; D unresolved. The CDR3 runs 14 residues. The germline CDR1 and CDR2 sequences are SEHNR and FQNEAQ (reference sequence). V dropped 5 bases and J dropped 0 bases, with 10 bases sitting between them. Here the CDR3 reads CASSVGRANYGYTF. The CDR3 DNA reads TGTGCCAGCAGCGTTGGGCGGGCTAACTATGGCTACACCTTC. Supplemented by reference TRBV7-9 and TRBJ1-2, the full variable domain reads DTGVSQNPRHKITKRGQNVTFRCDPISEHNRLYWYRQTLGQGPEFLTYFQNEAQLEKSRLLSDRFSAERPKGSFSTLEIQRTEQGDSAMYLCASSVGRANYGYTFGSGTRLTVV.

The chain combines TRBV21-1 with TRBJ2-7; the table calls TRBD2, which could not be checked here. TRBV21-1 is an annotated pseudogene. This CDR3 has 14 amino acids. Here the CDR3 DNA reads TGTGCCAGCAGCATGGGGGGGCATCTTCACTCGCAGTACGTC. Translating it yields CASSMGGHLHSQYV.

The chain joins TRBV15 to TRBJ2-1, with D possibly being TRBD2 (5 bases). V lost 0 bases and J 10 bases, leaving 13 bases between the germline ends. Germline V gene sequence: CDR1 LNHNV, CDR2 YYDKDF (reference sequence). The CDR3 sequence is 14 residues long. Written as DNA, the CDR3 is TGTGCCACCAGCAGAGATAGAGGGCAGGAAGAGCAGTTCTTC. Translated, it gives CATSRDRGQEEQFF. Full variable domain (outside the CDR3, taken from reference TRBV15 and TRBJ2-1): DAMVIQNPRYQVTQFGKPVTLSCSQTLNHNVMYWYQQKSSQAPKLLFHYYDKDFNNEADTPDNFQSRRPNTSFCFLDIRSPGLGDTAMYLCATSRDRGQEEQFFGPGTRLTVL.

The rearrangement uses TRBV9 and TRBJ1-1; the D is unclear. This CDR3 has 15 residues. The V gene lost 3 bases and the J gene lost 0 bases, with 12 bases spanning the gap. The germline gives CDR1 SGDLS, CDR2 YYNGEE. This CDR3 is CASSDPPGMNTEAFF. CDR3 nucleotides: TGTGCCAGCAGCGACCCGCCGGGGATGAACACTGAAGCTTTCTTT.

The V gene is TRBV6-6, the J gene TRBJ1-1; D call uncertain. The CDR3 is 12 residues long. V was trimmed by 1 base and J by 7 bases, leaving 7 bases between them. Germline V gene sequence: CDR1 MNHNY, CDR2 SVGAGI (reference sequence). CDR3 loop: CASSYFSGEAFF. The DNA of the CDR3 is TGTGCCAGCAGTTACTTTTCAGGTGAAGCTTTCTTT.

The J gene is TRBJ1-5, the V gene TRBV5-1, with 9 nucleotides matching TRBD1. CDR1 is SGHRS, CDR2 YFSETQ, per germline. The CDR3 totals 18 residues. The ends lost 0 bases at V and 2 bases at J; junction bases unmatched: 9. CDR3 sequence reads: CASSLGWGQGWGNQPQHF. The CDR3 DNA sequence: TGCGCCAGCAGCTTGGGCTGGGGACAGGGCTGGGGCAATCAGCCCCAGCATTTT.

The gene calls are TRBV5-6 and TRBJ1-4; D ambiguous. With 4 bases removed from V and 5 bases from J, the gap between germline ends came to 12 bases. In germline, CDR1 is SGHDT, CDR2 YYEEEE. The CDR3 totals 14 residues. CDR3: CASSLLQKNEKLFF. The DNA of the CDR3 is TGTGCCAGCAGCCTATTACAGAAAAATGAAAAACTGTTTTTT.

V and J are TRBV12-3 or TRBV12-4 and TRBJ1-4; D is unclear. Deletions cut 5 bases from V and 8 bases from J, with 9 bases between. The CDR3 extends over 12 amino acids. The CDR3 reads CASSPPGEKLFF. Written as DNA, the CDR3 is TGTGCCAGCAGTCCGCCGGGGGAAAAACTGTTTTTT.

The chain links TRBV2 to TRBJ1-2, with D possibly being TRBD1 (5 bases). In germline, CDR1 is SNHLY, CDR2 FYNNEI. The V and J ends lost 9 bases and 4 bases respectively, with 15 bases between them. This CDR3 region has 13 residues. CDR3 bases: TGTGCCAGTAAGACAGAAAGCGTCTATGGCTACACCTTC. It is translated as CASKTESVYGYTF.

This chain joins TRBV7-6 and TRBJ1-3; 10 nucleotides align to TRBD1. V lost 5 bases and J lost 4; bases outside the gene matches: 14. This CDR3 has 18 residues. Per the germline V gene, CDR1 is SGHVS and CDR2 is FNYEAQ. CDR3 DNA sequence: TGTGCCAGCAGCCAACAACCGGGACAGGGGATAGGCGGAAACACCATATATTTT. Translating it yields CASSQQPGQGIGGNTIYF.

J is TRBJ2-1 and V is TRBV10-2, with 9 bases fitting TRBD1. V lost 5 bases to trimming and J lost 1 base; unmatched junction nucleotides: 3. CDR1 and CDR2 (germline): WSHSY, SAAADI. This CDR3 has 15 residues. The chain's CDR3 is CASSTDRGSYNEQFF. CDR3 nucleotide sequence: TGCGCCAGCAGTACGGACAGGGGTTCCTACAATGAGCAGTTCTTC.

V is TRBV13 and J is TRBJ1-4; 9 bases match TRBD1. The CDR3 runs 15 residues. J was trimmed by 7 bases and V by 4 bases; bases with no gene match: 7. The germline gives CDR1 PRHDT, CDR2 FYEKMQ (reference sequence). The CDR3 spells CASSSLGQGSEKLFF. DNA of the CDR3: TGTGCCAGCAGCTCCCTGGGACAGGGCTCTGAAAAACTGTTTTTT.

This rearrangement joins TRBV3-1 (or the pseudogene TRBV3-2) to TRBJ2-1; 12 bases map to TRBD2. The J segment lost 6 bases and the V segment lost 4 bases, leaving 4 bases of the junction unmatched. CDR1 is LGHDT and CDR2 is YNNKEL in the germline V gene (reference sequence). This CDR3 has 15 residues. The CDR3 spells CASSRGLAGSNEQFF. CDR3 nucleotide sequence: TGTGCCAGCAGCCGCGGACTAGCGGGGAGCAATGAGCAGTTCTTC.

The chain uses TRBV15 and TRBJ2-1, with D possibly TRBD1 on 6 matching bases. Germline CDR1 and CDR2: LNHNV and YYDKDF (reference sequence). V was pared by 0 bases and J by 5 bases, with 11 bases between. The CDR3 is 15 amino acids. The CDR3 loop reads CATSRELAGDNEQFF. The CDR3 DNA reads as TGTGCCACCAGCAGAGAGTTGGCAGGGGACAATGAGCAGTTCTTC.